The clone carrying this TCR beta chain was detected once. Its antigen is as yet unknown. These data originate in a study of PD-L1 blockade in urothelial cancer. About the research overall: Bladder-origin urothelial cancer in males covered about 85% of the 29 patients. Blood samples had a median of roughly 140,000 T cells. The authors examined blood 3 weeks (second dose) and 6 weeks after treatment start. Study-level findings and limits: Better survival was predicted by below-median pretreatment blood TCR clonality.

TCRdb's copy holds only in-frame clones and misses some; the assay was immunoSEQ multiplex PCR. The repertoire holds 25,000 to 35,000 clones, with over 80% as singletons. The CDR3 has 15 amino acids. Germline values: CDR1 MNHNY, CDR2 SVGAGI (reference sequence). With 6 bases removed from V and 3 bases from J, the gap between germline ends came to 14 bases. The rearrangement links TRBV6-6 to TRBJ2-2, with D possibly being TRBD1 (6 bases). The source of this sequence is a man over 45 with urothelial cancer. The input for sequencing was PBMCs, taken around atezolizumab (anti-PD-L1) treatment. CDR3 protein: CASRPPPGDTGELFF. The CDR3 DNA sequence: TGTGCCAGCAGACCACCTCCAGGGGACACCGGGGAGCTGTTTTTT.